This T cell receptor (delta chain) was captured in a study of gamma-delta chains in newborns, infants, children. Study background: Innate gammadelta T cells reportedly expand polyclonally right after birth, driven by microbial exposure, per the title.

TCRdb applied CATT to the reads for clone calling. The sample holds 4,800 or so delta-chain clones, about 38% seen once. The germline gives CDR1 TSWWSYY, CDR2 QGS. The CDR3 contains 26 residues. Trimming cost V 3 bases and J 4 bases; bases outside gene matches: 35. The chain joins TRDV1 to TRDJ1; 13 bases are shared with TRDD3. This sequence was found in a child who received the measles vaccine. Sequencing was done on a sample of blood. CDR3 DNA sequence: TGTGCTCTTGGGGAGGGCCACCAACAATCCTTCTTCCCCCTACTGGGGGATACGTTTTTCATCGATAAACTCATCTTT. It specifies CALGEGHQQSFFPLLGDTFFIDKLIF.